This passage covers 12 T cell receptor beta chains from one sample sequenced in a study of blood T cell repertoires in COVID-19 (dated by TCRdb to 2018 to 2020). Library generation was performed with the immunoSEQ multiplex PCR assay. This immuneACCESS table, as held by TCRdb, lists in-frame sequences with V and J called but not all clones. Of the missing ones, under half trace to an unresolved V gene in checked studies; the others have no known cause. The sample data list a few hundred thousand clones, and about 90% of these were observed just once. Roughly 0.94% of the sample is held by the ten biggest clonotypes. Sequencing was carried out using PBMCs or T cells enriched from blood (not recorded which). All receptors derive from a woman aged 25 to 39 who had recovered from COVID-19.

V is TRBV9 and J is TRBJ2-2; 8 positions agree with TRBD1. After removal of 1 base from V and 0 bases from J, the junction contained 5 bases not matched to a gene. The CDR3 has 17 residues. The V gene's germline CDR1 is SGDLS and CDR2 YYNGEE. This CDR3 reads CASSVRQGAPNTGELFF. In DNA form, the CDR3 reads TGTGCCAGCAGCGTACGTCAGGGGGCTCCGAACACCGGGGAGCTGTTTTTT.

There are a few counts of this clone. This chain links TRBV7-6 with TRBJ2-3, with TRBD1 matching 10 bases. This CDR3 has 16 residues. Germline V lookup: CDR1 SGHVS, CDR2 FNYEAQ. V was clipped by 2 bases and J by 4 bases; unmatched bases: 6. The CDR3 reads CASSLNDRGPADTQYF. The CDR3 DNA reads as TGTGCCAGCAGCTTAAATGACAGGGGGCCGGCAGATACGCAGTATTTT.

The chain links TRBV30 to TRBJ2-4; TRBD1 matches at 8 bases. The length of the CDR3 is 13 residues. Germline trimming cut 0 bases from V and 7 bases from J; bases unmatched to any gene: 2. Germline V gives CDR1 GTSNPN, CDR2 SVGIG (reference sequence). The CDR3 loop is CAWSVPGGNIQYF. The CDR3, as DNA: TGTGCCTGGAGTGTACCAGGGGGCAACATTCAGTACTTC.

The chain carries TRBV7-2 and TRBJ2-7, with TRBD2 matching over 9 bases. This CDR3 is 16 amino acids long. Per the germline V gene, CDR1 is SGHTA and CDR2 is FQGNSA. Trimming took 8 bases from V and 2 from J; bases not matched to a gene: 13. CDR3 in amino acids: CASVPPPGGGAYEQYF. Here the CDR3 DNA reads TGTGCCAGCGTCCCGCCCCCTGGCGGGGGGGCCTACGAGCAGTACTTC.

The chain links TRBV6-1 to TRBJ2-7, with D tentatively TRBD2 (5 bases). The CDR3 is 13 amino acids. Germline V gene lookup returns CDR1 MNHNS and CDR2 SASEGT. The germline V and J ends were trimmed by 1 base and 6 bases, with 10 bases remaining between them. The CDR3 loop is CASSEGLGGEQYF. CDR3 DNA: TGTGCCAGCAGTGAAGGGCTAGGAGGCGAGCAGTACTTC.

The chain employs TRBV4-2 and TRBJ2-5; the match to TRBD2 covers 8 bases. Germline CDR1 reads LGHNA; CDR2 reads YNFKEQ. This CDR3 has 16 amino acids. The V and J ends lost 4 bases and 4 bases, in that order; junction bases with no gene match: 11. The CDR3 nucleotides read TGTGCCAGCAGCCTCGGGCGGGGGGCAAACGGAGAGACCCAGTACTTC. This codes for CASSLGRGANGETQYF.

V usage is TRBV6-5 and J usage is TRBJ2-2, with 8 bases fitting TRBD1. The CDR3 is made up of 16 amino acids. The V gene's germline CDR1 is MNHEY and CDR2 SVGAGI. V shed 2 bases, J shed 5 bases, and the junction held 7 bases outside the gene matches. CDR3 nucleotide sequence: TGTGCCAGCAGTTACGCCAGGGGGCGCGAAACCGGGGAGCTGTTTTTT. The encoded protein is CASSYARGRETGELFF.

This clone was picked up a small number of times. CDR3 sequence: CASSSQGGGGETQYF. CDR3 nucleotide sequence: TGTGCCAGTAGTTCGCAAGGAGGGGGCGGAGAGACCCAGTACTTC. V usage is TRBV19 and J usage is TRBJ2-5; a possible D gene is TRBD1 (7 bases). In germline, CDR1 is LNHDA, CDR2 SQIVND (reference sequence). V was clipped by 5 bases and J by 4 bases, with 17 bases between them. This CDR3 is built from 15 residues.

This clone was observed a few times. CDR3: CASSQGTSGTDTQYF. Written as DNA, the CDR3 is TGTGCCAGCAGCCAAGGGACTAGCGGGACAGATACGCAGTATTTT. The V and J genes are TRBV3-1 (or the pseudogene TRBV3-2) and TRBJ2-3; 11 bases agree with TRBD2. Germline assignment: CDR1 LGHDT and CDR2 YNNKEL (reference sequence). CDR3 length: 15 amino acids. The V gene end was trimmed by 1 base and the J gene end by 3 bases; junction bases not matched to a gene: 0.

The chain links TRBV6-2 or TRBV6-3 to TRBJ1-2; 8 bases are a match to TRBD1. This CDR3 is 16 amino acids long. The germline V gene has CDR1 MNHEY and CDR2 SVGEGT. V was pared by 5 bases and J by 4 bases, with 12 bases of the junction left unmatched. The DNA for the CDR3 is TGTGCCAGCAGTGACCGGACAGGGTTCAGTGGCTATGGCTACACCTTC. It yields the protein CASSDRTGFSGYGYTF.

This sequence joins TRBV11-2 and TRBJ1-1; TRBD1 matches at 7 bases. Trimming removed 6 bases from V and 3 bases from J; junction bases left unmatched: 10. The germline V gene has CDR1 SGHAT and CDR2 FQNNGV. The CDR3 consists of 15 residues. The CDR3 region is CASRTYRGLDTEAFF. The DNA for the CDR3 is TGTGCCAGCAGGACGTACAGGGGATTGGACACTGAAGCTTTCTTT. Full variable domain (rest looked up from reference TRBV11-2 and TRBJ1-1): EAGVAQSPRYKIIEKRQSVAFWCNPISGHATLYWYQQILGQGPKLLIQFQNNGVVDDSQLPKDRFSAERLKGVDSTLKIQPAKLEDSAVYLCASRTYRGLDTEAFFGQGTRLTVV.

This sequence joins TRBV29-1 and TRBJ1-6; TRBD1 might be the D (5 bases). The germline V and J ends were trimmed by 0 bases and 13 bases, with 13 bases remaining between them. This CDR3 is 13 amino acids long. Germline V lookup: CDR1 SQVTM, CDR2 ANQGSEA. CDR3 region: CSVEEGLGGPLHF. In DNA, the CDR3 is TGCAGCGTTGAAGAGGGGCTGGGTGGCCCCCTCCACTTT.